The clone carrying this TCR beta chain was recorded a few times. These data originate in a study of T-cell memory formation after mild COVID-19. TCRdb reprocessed the 5' RACE reads via MiXCR and lists one record per CDR3 protein. The sample consists of about 300,000 distinct CDR3 sequences, roughly a fifth of them appearing once. The V end lost 0 bases, the J end lost 5 bases, and 8 bases lay between the germline ends. CDR3 length: 13 residues. The germline V gene has CDR1 SGHRS and CDR2 YFSETQ. This receptor was identified in a man aged 18 to 30 who had mild COVID-19 (a few samples of this study predate the infection). Cell type and time point are not known. The rearrangement joins TRBV5-1 to TRBJ2-5; no firm D call. The source material was PBMCs or a T cell subset sorted from them (not recorded which). CDR3 sequence reads: CASSLGLWETQYF. DNA for the CDR3: TGCGCCAGCAGCTTGGGTTTGTGGGAGACCCAGTACTTC. Looking up the rest from reference TRBV5-1 and TRBJ2-5 gives the full variable domain: KAGVTQTPRYLIKTRGQQVTLSCSPISGHRSVSWYQQTPGQGLQFLFEYFSETQRNKGNFPGRFSGRQFSNSRSEMNVSTLELGDSALYLCASSLGLWETQYFGPGTRLLVL.